The 3 T cell receptor beta chains reported below all come from one sample, sequenced in a study of T cells in tumors after PD-1 blockade. Measured with immunoSEQ multiplex PCR; TCRdb has only the in-frame clones, and not every one. The sample has 50,000 to 75,000 clones; roughly 70% are singletons. The starting material was PBMCs, obtained after anti-PD-1 treatment. Every receptor here comes from a human donor with basal cell carcinoma.

This clone was seen only a few times. J is TRBJ2-3 and V is TRBV3-1 (or the pseudogene TRBV3-2), with D possibly being TRBD1 (5 bases). The CDR3 length is 14 residues. CDR1 is LGHDT, CDR2 YNNKEL, per germline (reference sequence). Trimming stripped 8 bases from V and 9 bases from J, with 21 bases between. This CDR3 is CASWFYRIGKTQYF. The DNA of the CDR3 is TGTGCCAGCTGGTTCTACAGGATAGGGAAAACGCAGTATTTT.

The chain employs TRBV6-5 and TRBJ1-5, with 7 bases aligning to TRBD1. The CDR3 sequence is 14 residues long. The ends lost 6 bases at V and 6 bases at J; junction bases unmatched: 8. Germline-derived CDR1 and CDR2 are MNHEY and SVGAGI. The CDR3 here is CASSGRGFSQPQHF. CDR3 coding DNA: TGTGCCAGCAGCGGCAGGGGGTTTAGTCAGCCCCAGCATTTT.

For the CDR3, the DNA is TGTGCCACCCATGCGACACCTGAATCCTACGAGCAGTACTTC. It encodes CATHATPESYEQYF. This rearrangement joins TRBV6-6 to TRBJ2-7; D remains ambiguous. Looked up from germline, CDR1 is MNHNY and CDR2 is SVGAGI (reference sequence). V shed 10 bases and J shed 1 base, with 17 bases lying between them. The CDR3 sequence is 14 residues long.